This is a list of T cell receptor beta chains from one sample in a study of T cell repertoires in cytomegalovirus infection. Each CDR3 protein gets one entry after TCRdb re-called the reads with MiXCR. Among around 120,000 distinct CDR3 sequences listed, roughly a quarter were seen once. Antigens for these TCRs are unknown. What was sequenced was PBMCs, sequenced either directly or after in vitro stimulation (not recorded which). Every receptor here comes from a human donor in good health (CMV status not recorded). Some clones in this sample may be carry-over from other donors' samples. Both conserved end residues are part of each CDR3. D genes are given only for firm matches. Expanded clones are given a class, and other clones once, few, many or no size at all.

cdr3_nt: TGTGCCAGCAGCCCAATCCCCGGAAGCCTCTATGAGCAGTTCTTC; cdr3_aa: CASSPIPGSLYEQFF; d_call: .; clone_size: few; v_call: TRBV7-2; j_call: TRBJ2-1
cdr3_nt: TGCAGCGTGGGAGAGGGAAACACCATATATTTT; cdr3_aa: CSVGEGNTIYF; d_call: .; clone_size: few; v_call: TRBV29-1; j_call: TRBJ1-3
cdr3_nt: TGTGCCATCAGTGATGGAACTAGCGGGAGCTCTGTTATTGAGCAGTTCTTC; cdr3_aa: CAISDGTSGSSVIEQFF; d_call: TRBD2; clone_size: .; v_call: TRBV10-3; j_call: TRBJ2-1
cdr3_nt: TGTGCCAGCAGCTCGCCCGGACCCTATGGCTACACCTTC; cdr3_aa: CASSSPGPYGYTF; d_call: .; clone_size: .; v_call: TRBV7-6; j_call: TRBJ1-2
cdr3_nt: TGTGCCAGCAGTTCCGCCGCGGCCGGGCAAGAGACCCAGTACTTC; cdr3_aa: CASSSAAAGQETQYF; d_call: .; clone_size: many; v_call: TRBV27; j_call: TRBJ2-5
cdr3_nt: TGTGCCAGCAGCTCTCTGGGGGGACCCCCTCGTAGGCCCCAGCATTTT; cdr3_aa: CASSSLGGPPRRPQHF; d_call: .; clone_size: many; v_call: TRBV7-8; j_call: TRBJ1-5
cdr3_nt: TGTGCCAGCAGCCCTCGAACAGGAACCTACAATGAGCAGTTCTTC; cdr3_aa: CASSPRTGTYNEQFF; d_call: .; clone_size: .; v_call: TRBV6-5; j_call: TRBJ2-1
cdr3_nt: TGTGCCAGCAGTTCCGGACTAGCGGGCTCGGATACGCAGTATTTT; cdr3_aa: CASSSGLAGSDTQYF; d_call: TRBD2; clone_size: .; v_call: TRBV6-2/TRBV6-3; j_call: TRBJ2-3
cdr3_nt: TGTGCCACCAGTCCGAGGGACAGGGGGTTATACAATGAGCAGTTCTTC; cdr3_aa: CATSPRDRGLYNEQFF; d_call: TRBD1; clone_size: few; v_call: TRBV24-1; j_call: TRBJ2-1
cdr3_nt: TGTGCCAGCTCAGCAATGATTAGCACAGATACGCAGTATTTT; cdr3_aa: CASSAMISTDTQYF; d_call: .; clone_size: .; v_call: TRBV25-1; j_call: TRBJ2-3
cdr3_nt: TGCAGTGCTAGAGATTCCCAACTAGCTACGAACACCGGGGAGCTGTTTTTT; cdr3_aa: CSARDSQLATNTGELFF; d_call: .; clone_size: .; v_call: TRBV20-1; j_call: TRBJ2-2
cdr3_nt: TGCGCCAGCAGCCAAGGGGGGACAGGTCGGGACATTCAGTACTTC; cdr3_aa: CASSQGGTGRDIQYF; d_call: TRBD1; clone_size: .; v_call: TRBV4-3; j_call: TRBJ2-4
cdr3_nt: TGCGCCAGCAGCCTCGAATTGACAGGGTTGAGGGCAGATACGCAGTATTTT; cdr3_aa: CASSLELTGLRADTQYF; d_call: TRBD1; clone_size: .; v_call: TRBV4-1; j_call: TRBJ2-3
cdr3_nt: TGTGCCAGCAGCCAAGCGGCAGGAGGGACCTACAATGAGCAGTTCTTC; cdr3_aa: CASSQAAGGTYNEQFF; d_call: .; clone_size: .; v_call: TRBV3-1; j_call: TRBJ2-1
cdr3_nt: TGTGCCAGCAGTTCCCCGGGACAGGGGACTGGCTACACCTTC; cdr3_aa: CASSSPGQGTGYTF; d_call: TRBD1; clone_size: few; v_call: TRBV27; j_call: TRBJ1-2
cdr3_nt: TGTGCCAGCAGCTCCGAGGGCTTGGGTTCACCCCTCCACTTT; cdr3_aa: CASSSEGLGSPLHF; d_call: .; clone_size: .; v_call: TRBV7-8; j_call: TRBJ1-6
cdr3_nt: TGCGCCAGCAGCATACTAGGACTGGGACTAGACGAGCAGTACTTC; cdr3_aa: CASSILGLGLDEQYF; d_call: TRBD2; clone_size: few; v_call: TRBV4-1; j_call: TRBJ2-7
cdr3_nt: TGTGCCACCCTGGGACTAGCGGGAGAGAATGAGCAGTTCTTC; cdr3_aa: CATLGLAGENEQFF; d_call: TRBD2; clone_size: few; v_call: TRBV7-9; j_call: TRBJ2-1
cdr3_nt: TGTGCCAGCAGTTTAGATTTGACAGTCGGCTACACCTTC; cdr3_aa: CASSLDLTVGYTF; d_call: .; clone_size: .; v_call: TRBV27; j_call: TRBJ1-2
cdr3_nt: TGTGCCAGCAGTTCCAGAGAACTAGCGGGAGGTCTCAATGAGCAGTTCTTC; cdr3_aa: CASSSRELAGGLNEQFF; d_call: TRBD2; clone_size: .; v_call: TRBV6-8; j_call: TRBJ2-1
cdr3_nt: TGTGCCACCAGCCCACAGGACAGGGCCTTCCCCTTCGCTGAAGCTTTCTTT; cdr3_aa: CATSPQDRAFPFAEAFF; d_call: TRBD1; clone_size: few; v_call: TRBV15; j_call: TRBJ1-1
cdr3_nt: TGTGCCAGCAGCAGAGTTGAGAATGAGCAGTTCTTC; cdr3_aa: CASSRVENEQFF; d_call: .; clone_size: many; v_call: TRBV7-9; j_call: TRBJ2-1
cdr3_nt: TGTGCCAGCAGCTTAGACTACACAGATACGCAGTATTTT; cdr3_aa: CASSLDYTDTQYF; d_call: .; clone_size: .; v_call: TRBV7-2; j_call: TRBJ2-3
cdr3_nt: TGTGCCAGTAGTATAGCGGATAGCGGGAGCGGAGAGACCCAGTACTTC; cdr3_aa: CASSIADSGSGETQYF; d_call: TRBD2; clone_size: .; v_call: TRBV19; j_call: TRBJ2-5
cdr3_nt: TGTGCCAGCAGTGGGGGGAATTCGTTGGGCGGCTACACCTTC; cdr3_aa: CASSGGNSLGGYTF; d_call: .; clone_size: .; v_call: TRBV27; j_call: TRBJ1-2